The rows below give T cell receptor beta chains drawn from one sample of a study of shared clonotypes between healthy human individuals. Here immunoSEQ multiplex PCR was the method, and the copy in TCRdb shows in-frame clones only, minus some. The sample has a few million clones, more than 80% seen once. The sample taken for sequencing was naive CD4+ T cells from PBMCs. These receptor sequences come from a man aged 18 to 35 in good health. Some clones in this sample may be carry-over from other donors' samples. The CDR3 runs from the conserved cysteine through the conserved F or W. Each record gives: J gene, clone size, CDR3 length, D gene, V gene, CDR3 protein, CDR3 DNA. D genes are given only for firm matches. For some rows the clone size is stated as once, few or many, or as a class when expanded; others skip it.

J gene: TRBJ1-4; clone size: NA; CDR3 length: 15; D gene: NA; V gene: TRBV5-4; CDR3 protein: CASSLHPRSNEKLFF; CDR3 DNA: TGTGCCAGCAGCTTGCATCCCAGGAGTAATGAAAAACTGTTTTTT
J gene: TRBJ1-5; clone size: NA; CDR3 length: 11; D gene: NA; V gene: TRBV6-1; CDR3 protein: CASKGNQPQHF; CDR3 DNA: TGTGCCAGCAAGGGCAATCAGCCCCAGCATTTT
J gene: TRBJ1-3; clone size: NA; CDR3 length: 13; D gene: NA; V gene: TRBV7-2; CDR3 protein: CASSSESGNTIYF; CDR3 DNA: TGTGCCAGCAGCTCCGAATCTGGAAACACCATATATTTT
J gene: TRBJ2-7; clone size: once; CDR3 length: 15; D gene: TRBD1; V gene: TRBV27; CDR3 protein: CASSFPGTGGLEQYF; CDR3 DNA: TGTGCCAGCAGTTTCCCCGGGACAGGGGGGCTCGAGCAGTACTTC
J gene: TRBJ2-2; clone size: NA; CDR3 length: 15; D gene: TRBD2; V gene: TRBV5-1; CDR3 protein: CASSIGTSVPGELFF; CDR3 DNA: TGCGCCAGCAGCATCGGGACTAGCGTGCCCGGGGAGCTGTTTTTT
J gene: TRBJ2-7; clone size: NA; CDR3 length: 14; D gene: NA; V gene: TRBV4-2; CDR3 protein: CASSPSSVSYEQYF; CDR3 DNA: TGTGCCAGCAGCCCGTCTAGCGTCTCCTACGAGCAGTACTTC
J gene: TRBJ1-2; clone size: NA; CDR3 length: 13; D gene: NA; V gene: TRBV5-6; CDR3 protein: CASSPTGFYGYTF; CDR3 DNA: TGTGCCAGCAGCCCAACGGGATTCTATGGCTACACCTTC
J gene: TRBJ1-5; clone size: NA; CDR3 length: 14; D gene: NA; V gene: TRBV19; CDR3 protein: CASSIERSSQPQHF; CDR3 DNA: TGTGCCAGTAGTATCGAGAGATCTAGTCAGCCCCAGCATTTT
J gene: TRBJ1-2; clone size: NA; CDR3 length: 15; D gene: TRBD1; V gene: TRBV28; CDR3 protein: CASSPGGQGFYGYTF; CDR3 DNA: TGTGCCAGCAGTCCGGGGGGACAGGGATTCTATGGCTACACCTTC
J gene: TRBJ2-3; clone size: NA; CDR3 length: 14; D gene: NA; V gene: TRBV6-5; CDR3 protein: CASSPLSVADTQYF; CDR3 DNA: TGTGCCAGCAGTCCCTTAAGCGTCGCAGATACGCAGTATTTT
J gene: TRBJ2-1; clone size: NA; CDR3 length: 15; D gene: NA; V gene: TRBV11-3; CDR3 protein: CASSPTTLNYNEQFF; CDR3 DNA: TGTGCCAGCAGCCCTACAACTCTTAATTACAATGAGCAGTTCTTC
J gene: TRBJ2-3; clone size: once; CDR3 length: 14; D gene: TRBD2; V gene: TRBV7-9; CDR3 protein: CASIQGRASDTQYF; CDR3 DNA: TGTGCCAGCATCCAAGGGAGGGCATCGGATACGCAGTATTTT
J gene: TRBJ2-5; clone size: NA; CDR3 length: 15; D gene: NA; V gene: TRBV5-4; CDR3 protein: CASSLAGVLRETQYF; CDR3 DNA: TGTGCCAGCAGCTTGGCTGGAGTGCTGCGGGAGACCCAGTACTTC
J gene: TRBJ1-5; clone size: NA; CDR3 length: 15; D gene: NA; V gene: TRBV9; CDR3 protein: CASSGGSNSNQPQHF; CDR3 DNA: TGTGCCAGCAGCGGCGGCTCGAATAGCAATCAGCCCCAGCATTTT
J gene: TRBJ2-3; clone size: NA; CDR3 length: 18; D gene: TRBD2; V gene: TRBV5-4; CDR3 protein: CASSLGTSGRTSTDTQYF; CDR3 DNA: TGTGCCAGCAGTTTGGGGACTAGCGGGCGTACTAGCACAGATACGCAGTATTTT